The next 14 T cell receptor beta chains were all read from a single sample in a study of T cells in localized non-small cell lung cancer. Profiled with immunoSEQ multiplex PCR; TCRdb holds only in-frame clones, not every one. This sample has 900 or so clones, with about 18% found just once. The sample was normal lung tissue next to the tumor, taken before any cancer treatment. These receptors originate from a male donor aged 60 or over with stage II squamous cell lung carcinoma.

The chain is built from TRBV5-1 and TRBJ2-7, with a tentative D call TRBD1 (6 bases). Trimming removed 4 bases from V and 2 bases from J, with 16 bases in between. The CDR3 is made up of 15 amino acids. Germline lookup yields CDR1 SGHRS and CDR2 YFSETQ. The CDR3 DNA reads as TGCGCCAGCAGCCTCCAAGCGGCAGGGGCCTACGAGCAGTACTTC. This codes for CASSLQAAGAYEQYF.

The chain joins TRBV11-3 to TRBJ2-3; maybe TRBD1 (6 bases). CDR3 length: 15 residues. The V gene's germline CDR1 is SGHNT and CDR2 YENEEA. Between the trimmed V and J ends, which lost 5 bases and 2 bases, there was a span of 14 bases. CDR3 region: CASSQGAGDTDTQYF. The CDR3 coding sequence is TGTGCCAGCAGCCAAGGGGCAGGGGACACAGATACGCAGTATTTT. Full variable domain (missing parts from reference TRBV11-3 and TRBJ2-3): EAGVVQSPRYKIIEKKQPVAFWCNPISGHNTLYWYLQNLGQGPELLIRYENEEAVDDSQLPKDRFSAERLKGVDSTLKIQPAELGDSAVYLCASSQGAGDTDTQYFGPGTRLTVL.

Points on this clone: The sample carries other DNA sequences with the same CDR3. The CDR3 nucleotides read TGTGCCAGCAGCTTGACTAGGAACACCGGGGAGCTGTTTTTT. Protein product: CASSLTRNTGELFF. The chain carries TRBV11-3 and TRBJ2-2; TRBD2 might be the D (6 bases). This CDR3 has 14 residues. V was pared by 3 bases and J by 1 base, with 6 bases between. Germline CDR1 SGHNT, CDR2 YENEEA.

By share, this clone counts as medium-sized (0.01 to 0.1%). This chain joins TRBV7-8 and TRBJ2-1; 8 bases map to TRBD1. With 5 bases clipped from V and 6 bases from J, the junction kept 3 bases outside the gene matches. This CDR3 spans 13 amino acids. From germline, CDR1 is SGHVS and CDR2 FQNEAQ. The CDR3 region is CASSVDRGNEQFF. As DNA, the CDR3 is TGTGCCAGCAGCGTAGACAGGGGCAATGAGCAGTTCTTC.

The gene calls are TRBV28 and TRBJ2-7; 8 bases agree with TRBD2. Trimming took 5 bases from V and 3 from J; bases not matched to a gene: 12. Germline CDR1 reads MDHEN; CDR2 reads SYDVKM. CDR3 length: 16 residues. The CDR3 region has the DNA TGTGCCAGCAGTCCCTCCCCGGGACTAGGGATCTACGAGCAGTACTTC. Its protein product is CASSPSPGLGIYEQYF.

DNA for the CDR3: TGTGCCGGACCGGGACTAGCGGGGAACAATGAGCAGTTCTTC. Translated, it gives CAGPGLAGNNEQFF. V gene TRBV19 combines with J gene TRBJ2-1; TRBD2 aligns across 13 bases. The CDR3 has 14 residues. Looked up from germline, CDR1 is LNHDA and CDR2 is SQIVND (reference sequence). Losses at the gene ends were 11 bases for V and 5 bases for J; bases not matched to a gene: 6.

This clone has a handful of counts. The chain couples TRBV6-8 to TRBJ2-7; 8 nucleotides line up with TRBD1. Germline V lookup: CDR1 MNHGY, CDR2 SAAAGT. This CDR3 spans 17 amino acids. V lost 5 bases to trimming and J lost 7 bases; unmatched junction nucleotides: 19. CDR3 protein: CASSPGGRTGSKGEQYF. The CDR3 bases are TGTGCCAGCAGTCCCGGGGGAAGGACAGGGTCGAAGGGGGAGCAGTACTTC.

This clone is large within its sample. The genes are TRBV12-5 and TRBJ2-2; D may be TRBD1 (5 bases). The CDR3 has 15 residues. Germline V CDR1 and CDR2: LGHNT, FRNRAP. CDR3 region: CASAIRARDTGELFF. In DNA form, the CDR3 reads TGTGCCAGCGCGATCAGGGCTAGGGACACCGGGGAGCTGTTTTTT.

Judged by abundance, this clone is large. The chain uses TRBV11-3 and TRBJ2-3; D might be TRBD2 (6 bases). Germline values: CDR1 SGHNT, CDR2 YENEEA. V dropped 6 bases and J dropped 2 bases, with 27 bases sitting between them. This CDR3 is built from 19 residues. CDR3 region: CASSPPQAGAGLPTDTQYF. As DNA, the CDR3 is TGTGCCAGCAGTCCCCCCCAGGCGGGTGCGGGGCTTCCCACAGATACGCAGTATTTT.

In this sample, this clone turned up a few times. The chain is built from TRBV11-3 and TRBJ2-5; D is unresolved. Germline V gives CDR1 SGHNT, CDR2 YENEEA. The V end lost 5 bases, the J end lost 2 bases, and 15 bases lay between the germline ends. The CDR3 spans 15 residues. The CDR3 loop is CASSRYFARQETQYF. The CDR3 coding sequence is TGTGCCAGCAGCCGATACTTCGCGAGACAAGAGACCCAGTACTTC.

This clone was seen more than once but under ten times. The CDR3 is CASSYSTRQEGRAFF. The CDR3 DNA reads as TGTGCCAGCAGTTACTCGACCCGACAGGAGGGAAGAGCTTTCTTT. The gene calls are TRBV6-8 and TRBJ1-1; D possibly corresponds to TRBD1 (6 bases). The germline CDR1 and CDR2 sequences are MNHGY and SAAAGT. The CDR3 is 15 amino acids. V lost 0 bases, J lost 10 bases, and 18 bases lay in between.

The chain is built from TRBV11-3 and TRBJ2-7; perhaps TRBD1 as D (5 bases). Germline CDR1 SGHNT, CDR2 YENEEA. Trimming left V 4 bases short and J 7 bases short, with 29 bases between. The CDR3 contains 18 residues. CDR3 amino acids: CASSSQTPGPGPGREQYF. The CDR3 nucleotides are TGTGCCAGCAGCTCTCAAACTCCTGGACCGGGCCCAGGGCGGGAGCAGTACTTC.

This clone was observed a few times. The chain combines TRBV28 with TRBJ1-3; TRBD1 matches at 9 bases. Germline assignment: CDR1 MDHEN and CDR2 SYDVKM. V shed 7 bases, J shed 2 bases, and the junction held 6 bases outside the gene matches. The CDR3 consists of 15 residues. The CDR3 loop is CASKGQGLPGNTIYF. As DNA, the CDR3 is TGTGCCAGCAAGGGACAGGGCCTTCCTGGAAACACCATATATTTT.

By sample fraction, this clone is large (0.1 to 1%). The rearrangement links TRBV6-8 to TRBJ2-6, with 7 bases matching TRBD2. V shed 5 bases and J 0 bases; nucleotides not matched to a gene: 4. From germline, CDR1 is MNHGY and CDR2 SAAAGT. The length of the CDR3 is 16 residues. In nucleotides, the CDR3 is TGTGCCAGCAGTCTAGCGGTGCCCTCTGGGGCCAACGTCCTGACTTTC. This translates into CASSLAVPSGANVLTF.